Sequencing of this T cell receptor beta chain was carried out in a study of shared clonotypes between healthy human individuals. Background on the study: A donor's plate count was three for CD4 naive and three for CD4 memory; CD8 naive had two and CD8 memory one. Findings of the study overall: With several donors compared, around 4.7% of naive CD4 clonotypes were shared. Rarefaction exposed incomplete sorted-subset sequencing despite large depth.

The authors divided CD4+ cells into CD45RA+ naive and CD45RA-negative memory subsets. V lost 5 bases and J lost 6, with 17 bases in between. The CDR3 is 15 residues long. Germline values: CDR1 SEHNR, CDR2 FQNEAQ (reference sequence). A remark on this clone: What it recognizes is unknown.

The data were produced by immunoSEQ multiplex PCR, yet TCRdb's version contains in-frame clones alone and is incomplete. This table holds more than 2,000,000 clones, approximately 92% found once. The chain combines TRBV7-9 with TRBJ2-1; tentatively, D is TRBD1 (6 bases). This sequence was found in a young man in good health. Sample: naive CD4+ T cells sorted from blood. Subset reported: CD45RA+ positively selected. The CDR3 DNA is TGTGCCAGCAGCCCAATTCAGGGGAAAGTCAATGAGCAGTTCTTC. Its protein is CASSPIQGKVNEQFF.